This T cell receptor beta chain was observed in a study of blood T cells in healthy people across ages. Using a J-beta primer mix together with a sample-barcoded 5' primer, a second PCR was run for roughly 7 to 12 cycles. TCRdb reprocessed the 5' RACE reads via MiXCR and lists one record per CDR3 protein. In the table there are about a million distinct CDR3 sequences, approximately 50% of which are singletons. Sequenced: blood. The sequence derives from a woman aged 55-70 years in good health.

The CDR3 reads CSARGGLAGAPSNEEQFF. The CDR3 DNA follows: TGCAGTGCTAGGGGGGGACTAGCGGGAGCCCCGTCAAACGAGGAGCAGTTCTTC. The chain links TRBV20-1 to TRBJ2-1; 14 nucleotides agree with TRBD2. The CDR3 is 18 residues long. Trimming at V came to 3 bases and at J to 10 bases, leaving 17 bases not matched to a gene. Germline CDR1 is DFQATT and CDR2 is SNEGSKA (reference sequence).